This paragraph reports one TCR beta chain. The sample comes from a study of blood T cell repertoires in COVID-19. Background on the study: Researchers got acute and convalescent COVID-19 samples from the United States, Italy and Spain.

Trimming took 8 bases from V and 1 from J; bases not matched to a gene: 5. CDR3 length equals 14 residues. Per the germline V gene, CDR1 is SNHLY and CDR2 is FYNNEI. Study members were between about 18 and 95 years old and lived in approximately 25 US regions. Participant-given clinical history determined each cohort assignment. Per the authors' pipeline: Amplification with reference gene primers provided the estimates of nucleated cell counts. Sequencing was performed with immunoSEQ multiplex PCR; in TCRdb, only in-frame clones are kept and a portion is missing. V and J calls and clone size are copied from that table; D and trimming were computed from the DNA. Among about 210,000 clones listed, around 81% were seen once.

The sequenced sample was PBMCs or T cells enriched from blood (not recorded which). The V gene is TRBV2, the J gene TRBJ1-1; 9 bases line up with TRBD1. This sequence originates from a woman aged 45-65 years with acute COVID-19. CDR3 amino acids: CASARQGENTEAFF. CDR3 sequence (DNA): TGTGCCAGCGCCCGACAGGGGGAGAACACTGAAGCTTTCTTT.